This passage covers 25 T cell receptor beta chains from one sample sequenced in a study of post-analysis software for immune sequencing data. Whole-study results and caveats: There were five TRBV segments more frequent in patients than controls, and TRBV5-6, TRBV5-1 and TRBV20-1 were among them.

The library was made from cDNA and included unique molecular identifiers. TCRdb reanalysed the PCR reads using MiXCR and keeps one entry per CDR3 protein. The sample yields about 820,000 distinct CDR3 sequences, roughly 50% seen once. Antigens for these TCRs are unknown. The specimen sequenced was blood. Receptors were obtained from a girl under 18 with multiple sclerosis.

In this sample, this clonotype turned up a few times. The chain combines TRBV7-8 with TRBJ2-5; D unclear. V lost 5 bases, J lost 5 bases, and 15 bases lay in between. This CDR3 is 14 amino acids long. Germline V gene sequence: CDR1 SGHVS, CDR2 FQNEAQ. The CDR3 protein is CASSADWARETQYF. The DNA of the CDR3 is TGTGCCAGCAGCGCCGACTGGGCAAGGGAGACCCAGTACTTC. The whole variable domain, filled in from reference TRBV7-8 and TRBJ2-5, reads GAGVSQSPRYKVAKRGQDVALRCDPISGHVSLFWYQQALGQGPEFLTYFQNEAQLDKSGLPSDRFFAERPEGSVSTLKIQRTQQEDSAVYLCASSADWARETQYFGPGTRLLVL.

This clonotype was picked up a small number of times. The chain carries TRBV7-2 and TRBJ1-2; the D gene is possibly TRBD1 (6 bases). Germline CDR1 SGHTA, CDR2 FQGNSA. CDR3 length: 14 amino acids. Between the trimmed V and J ends, which lost 2 bases and 3 bases, there was a span of 10 bases. This CDR3 reads CASSLISGDYGYTF. The CDR3, as DNA: TGTGCCAGCAGCTTAATTTCAGGGGACTATGGCTACACCTTC. Together with reference TRBV7-2 and TRBJ1-2, the CDR3 gives the full variable domain: GAGVSQSPSNKVTEKGKDVELRCDPISGHTALYWYRQSLGQGLEFLIYFQGNSAPDKSGLPSDRFSAERTGGSVSTLTIQRTQQEDSAVYLCASSLISGDYGYTFGSGTRLTVV.

Remarks on this clonotype: At one boundary the junction diverges from the germline segment, which might be a read error. The rearrangement joins TRBV29-1 to TRBJ1-2, with 11 bases fitting TRBD1. The CDR3 totals 14 residues. Germline V CDR1 and CDR2: SQVTM, ANQGSEA. CDR3 in DNA: TGCAGCGTCGAAGGACAGGGGGCAGACTATGGCTACACCTTC. Translation: CSVEGQGADYGYTF.

V and J are TRBV7-9 and TRBJ2-7; 8 bases align to TRBD2. CDR3 length equals 14 residues. CDR1 is SEHNR, CDR2 FQNEAQ, per germline (reference sequence). With 4 bases clipped from V and 2 bases from J, the junction kept 4 bases outside the gene matches. Here the CDR3 reads CASSSLRGAYEQYF. As DNA, the CDR3 is TGTGCCAGCAGCTCTCTGCGGGGGGCCTACGAGCAGTACTTC.

CDR3 amino acids: CASSLSWGQNYGYTF. The CDR3 nucleotides are TGCGCCAGCAGCTTGTCTTGGGGGCAGAACTATGGCTACACCTTC. The chain is built from TRBV5-1 and TRBJ1-2; weak D call: TRBD1 (6 bases). The CDR3 is made up of 15 amino acids. Looked up from germline, CDR1 is SGHRS and CDR2 is YFSETQ. V was shortened by 1 base and J by 2 bases, with 12 bases between the two germline ends. The whole variable domain, remainder taken from reference TRBV5-1 and TRBJ1-2, is KAGVTQTPRYLIKTRGQQVTLSCSPISGHRSVSWYQQTPGQGLQFLFEYFSETQRNKGNFPGRFSGRQFSNSRSEMNVSTLELGDSALYLCASSLSWGQNYGYTFGSGTRLTVV.

There are a few counts of this clonotype. The rearrangement joins TRBV29-1 to TRBJ2-1; 7 bases fit TRBD2. Germline V gives CDR1 SQVTM, CDR2 ANQGSEA. Losses at the gene ends were 5 bases for V and 5 bases for J; bases not matched to a gene: 12. CDR3 length equals 15 residues. This CDR3 is CSVLGVAGVNNEQFF. The CDR3 DNA reads as TGCAGCGTTTTGGGGGTTGCGGGGGTAAACAATGAGCAGTTCTTC.

This clonotype has only a few counts. This chain uses TRBV3-1 with TRBJ1-2, with D unresolved. Germline V gene lookup returns CDR1 LGHDT and CDR2 YNNKEL (reference sequence). The length of the CDR3 is 11 residues. Deletions cut 3 bases from V and 8 bases from J, with 7 bases between. The CDR3 loop is CASSQGLGYTF. The CDR3 nucleotides read TGTGCCAGCAGCCAGGGTCTCGGCTACACCTTC.

The chain links TRBV6-6 to TRBJ2-5; 8 bases match TRBD2. There are 14 residues in the CDR3. Germline lookup yields CDR1 MNHNY and CDR2 SVGAGI (reference sequence). The ends lost 10 bases at V and 4 bases at J; junction bases unmatched: 11. The CDR3 sequence is CATRLGSGVETQYF. CDR3 DNA: TGTGCCACCAGACTCGGTAGCGGGGTAGAGACCCAGTACTTC.

This clonotype occurred a few times. J is TRBJ2-7 and V is TRBV29-1, with TRBD2 matching 9 bases. The CDR3 sequence is 14 residues long. J gave up 3 bases and V 6 bases, and 9 bases lay outside the gene matches. The germline CDR1 and CDR2 sequences are SQVTM and ANQGSEA. Here the CDR3 DNA reads TGCAGCGTCGACAGTAGCGGGAGTTTCTACGAGCAGTACTTC. Translating gives CSVDSSGSFYEQYF.

As for this clonotype: The junction shows a germline mismatch at one end, possibly a read error. The chain employs TRBV4-1 and TRBJ2-3; TRBD2 matches 13 bases. Germline loops: CDR1 MGHRA, CDR2 YSYEKL. The CDR3 is 15 residues long. CDR3 coding DNA: TGCGCCGGCAGCCGACTAGCGGGAGGTGAAGATACGCAGTATTTT. Protein product: CAGSRLAGGEDTQYF.

V gene TRBV7-9 combines with J gene TRBJ1-1; no clear D. The CDR3 length is 14 residues. The germline V and J ends were trimmed by 0 bases and 1 base, with 6 bases remaining between them. Per germline, CDR1 SEHNR and CDR2 FQNEAQ (reference sequence). The CDR3 reads CASSLADPNTEAFF. In DNA form, the CDR3 reads TGTGCCAGCAGCTTAGCCGACCCGAACACTGAAGCTTTCTTT.

This clonotype was seen a handful of times. DNA for the CDR3: TGCAGTGCTAGAGATCTAGGCGGGAGTGGCTACGAGCAGTACTTC. Encoded protein: CSARDLGGSGYEQYF. The rearrangement uses TRBV20-1 and TRBJ2-7; TRBD2 matches at 7 bases. J lost 3 bases, V lost 0 bases, and 8 bases had no gene match. CDR1 is DFQATT and CDR2 is SNEGSKA in the germline V gene (reference sequence). This CDR3 is 15 amino acids long.

The V call is TRBV12-3 or TRBV12-4, the J call TRBJ2-5, with TRBD2 matching 9 bases. The end of the DNA is better explained by TRBJ2-7, so the J call may be wrong. This CDR3 region has 14 residues. CDR3 region: CASITSGYPYEQYF. The CDR3 DNA reads as TGTGCCAGCATTACTAGCGGGTACCCCTACGAGCAGTACTTC.

V usage is TRBV7-9 and J usage is TRBJ1-1; D remains ambiguous. CDR1 is SEHNR and CDR2 is FQNEAQ in the germline V gene (reference sequence). The CDR3 is 14 residues long. V lost 5 bases and J 1 base, leaving 11 bases between the germline ends. CDR3 coding DNA: TGTGCCAGCAGCCCAAAGGCCGGGAACACTGAAGCTTTCTTT. It specifies CASSPKAGNTEAFF.

V gene TRBV29-1 combines with J gene TRBJ2-5; 12 bases line up with TRBD2. With V trimmed by 7 bases and J by 5 bases, 5 bases remained unmatched. The CDR3 has 13 residues. The germline CDR1 and CDR2 sequences are SQVTM and ANQGSEA. CDR3 residues: CSAQLAGGETQYF. In DNA form, the CDR3 reads TGCAGCGCCCAACTAGCGGGAGGCGAGACCCAGTACTTC.

This chain joins TRBV5-1 and TRBJ1-1, with D tentatively TRBD1 (5 bases). Germline values: CDR1 SGHRS, CDR2 YFSETQ. Deletions cut 0 bases from V and 4 bases from J, with 13 bases between. The CDR3 runs 15 residues. The CDR3 DNA reads TGCGCCAGCAGCTTGGCCCCCAGGGTGGGCACTGAAGCTTTCTTT. This translates into CASSLAPRVGTEAFF.

The V gene is TRBV9, the J gene TRBJ1-2; D call uncertain. Germline CDR1 is SGDLS and CDR2 is YYNGEE. V was trimmed by 0 bases and J by 4 bases, leaving 7 bases between them. The CDR3 extends over 13 amino acids. The CDR3 DNA reads as TGTGCCAGCAGCGTAGTAGCGACCTATGGCTACACCTTC. Residues: CASSVVATYGYTF. Filled out from reference TRBV9 and TRBJ1-2, the complete variable domain reads DSGVTQTPKHLITATGQRVTLRCSPRSGDLSVYWYQQSLDQGLQFLIQYYNGEERAKGNILERFSAQQFPDLHSELNLSSLELGDSALYFCASSVVATYGYTFGSGTRLTVV.

This clonotype was observed a handful of times. The chain carries TRBV20-1 and TRBJ2-7, with D tentatively TRBD1 or TRBD2 (5 bases each). V lost 0 bases, J lost 0 bases, and 15 bases lay in between. The CDR3 spans 16 residues. Per the germline V gene, CDR1 is DFQATT and CDR2 is SNEGSKA (reference sequence). The CDR3, as DNA: TGCAGTGCTAGAGATCCTTTTGGGACGAGCTCCTACGAGCAGTACTTC. This sequence encodes CSARDPFGTSSYEQYF.

The sample holds a few counts of this clonotype. The CDR3 reads CASMTGATGELFF. The CDR3 bases are TGTGCCAGCATGACAGGGGCGACCGGGGAGCTGTTTTTT. The chain is built from TRBV6-1 and TRBJ2-2; 8 bases match TRBD1. Germline V gene sequence: CDR1 MNHNS, CDR2 SASEGT. V lost 7 bases to trimming and J lost 5 bases; unmatched junction nucleotides: 3. There are 13 residues in the CDR3.

V usage is TRBV29-1 and J usage is TRBJ2-7; D is ambiguous. CDR1 and CDR2 (germline): SQVTM, ANQGSEA. The CDR3 totals 13 residues. Deletions cut 6 bases from V and 5 bases from J, with 17 bases between. CDR3 residues: CSVETDPGDEQYF. CDR3 sequence (DNA): TGCAGCGTAGAAACGGACCCTGGGGACGAGCAGTACTTC.

The chain has TRBV6-5 and TRBJ1-2; 8 bases line up with TRBD1. The length of the CDR3 is 18 residues. Looked up from germline, CDR1 is MNHEY and CDR2 is SVGAGI. V lost 4 bases, J lost 4 bases, and 17 bases stayed unmatched. The CDR3 region has the DNA TGTGCCAGCAGTTTACACGAACCGGGACAGGCTCCCTGCTATGGCTACACCTTC. It encodes CASSLHEPGQAPCYGYTF.

The V and J genes are TRBV11-2 and TRBJ2-1, with a tentative D call TRBD1 (5 bases). Germline V gene lookup returns CDR1 SGHAT and CDR2 FQNNGV. The CDR3 totals 15 residues. V was shortened by 1 base and J by 7 bases, with 14 bases between the two germline ends. The CDR3 sequence is CASSLAGPRVNEQFF. CDR3 DNA: TGTGCCAGCAGCTTAGCGGGTCCCAGGGTTAATGAGCAGTTCTTC.

On this clonotype itself: The junction differs from germline at one of its ends, possibly a read error. This chain joins TRBV7-2 and TRBJ2-4; D tentatively reads TRBD1 or TRBD2 (6 bases each). The CDR3 is made up of 12 amino acids. The germline CDR1 and CDR2 sequences are SGHTA and FQGNSA. The CDR3 protein is CASSLRGDIRYF. In DNA form, the CDR3 reads TGTGCCAGCAGCCTGAGGGGGGACATTCGGTACTTC.

This chain uses TRBV6-2 or TRBV6-3 with TRBJ1-2; 7 positions agree with TRBD1. Germline CDR1 MNHEY, CDR2 SVGEGT. J was trimmed by 4 bases and V by 6 bases; bases with no gene match: 8. The CDR3 extends over 14 amino acids. The CDR3 DNA follows: TGTGCCAGCAGAAAACGGGACAGCTCCTATGGCTACACCTTC. It is translated as CASRKRDSSYGYTF.

The chain carries TRBV28 and TRBJ2-7; 8 nucleotides line up with TRBD2. The junction had 8 bases not matched to a gene; V was cut back by 5 bases and J by 2 bases. Looked up from germline, CDR1 is MDHEN and CDR2 is SYDVKM. The CDR3 runs to 15 residues. CDR3 nucleotides: TGTGCCAGCAGTCGTAGCGGGAAGGAGGCCTACGAGCAGTACTTC. Protein product: CASSRSGKEAYEQYF.